Below are 30 T cell receptor beta chains sequenced from a single sample in a study of T cell repertoires in cytomegalovirus infection. One entry per CDR3 protein results from TCRdb running MiXCR on the reads. The repertoire includes about 330,000 distinct CDR3 sequences, over 7.5% of them detected once, and around 4% sits in the top ten. Sample: PBMCs. These receptor sequences come from a human donor in good health (CMV status not recorded). Some clones in this sample may be carry-over from other donors' samples.

The chain recombines TRBV6-2 or TRBV6-3 with TRBJ2-7; no clear D gene. Germline CDR1 and CDR2: MNHEY and SVGEGT. This CDR3 region has 13 residues. The ends were cut back, 0 bases at V and 6 bases at J, with 9 bases in the middle. The chain's CDR3 is CASSYSPVPEQYF. CDR3 sequence (DNA): TGTGCCAGCAGTTACTCACCGGTCCCCGAGCAGTACTTC.

The chain employs TRBV6-5 and TRBJ2-4; TRBD1 is a possible D gene (5 bases). The ends were cut back, 6 bases at V and 9 bases at J, with 15 bases in the middle. Germline V gene data show CDR1 as MNHEY and CDR2 as SVGAGI. This CDR3 region has 13 residues. The DNA of the CDR3 is TGTGCCAGCAGCCCAAACGAAAGGGGCATTCAGTACTTC. As protein: CASSPNERGIQYF.

The CDR3 nucleotides read TGTGCCACCAGAAAAGCGGGAGGGGGCTACAATGAGCAGTTCTTC. Its protein product is CATRKAGGGYNEQFF. The chain combines TRBV24-1 with TRBJ2-1; 10 nucleotides line up with TRBD2. Trimming removed 7 bases from V and 3 bases from J; junction bases left unmatched: 5. The germline CDR1 and CDR2 sequences are KGHDR and SFDVKD. The CDR3 is made up of 15 amino acids.

This clonotype was seen many times. The genes are TRBV12-3 or TRBV12-4 and TRBJ1-2; 9 nucleotides agree with TRBD1. Trimming took 5 bases from V and 3 from J; bases not matched to a gene: 4. This CDR3 has 14 amino acids. The CDR3 DNA follows: TGTGCCAGCAGTCTCTGGACAGGGGACTATGGCTACACCTTC. Protein sequence: CASSLWTGDYGYTF.

This clonotype was seen more than once but under ten times. The chain couples TRBV2 to TRBJ2-1; D unresolved. From germline, CDR1 is SNHLY and CDR2 FYNNEI. The CDR3 covers 11 residues. CDR3 DNA sequence: TGTGCAAGCCAAGGGTCCAATGAGCAGTTCTTC. Its translation: CASQGSNEQFF.

V is TRBV7-9 and J is TRBJ1-1; D not resolved. With 5 bases removed from V and 2 bases from J, the gap between germline ends came to 9 bases. CDR1 is SEHNR, CDR2 FQNEAQ, per germline (reference sequence). The CDR3 totals 13 residues. The CDR3 DNA reads as TGTGCCAGCAGCGACGGGAGTAACACTGAAGCTTTCTTT. Translating gives CASSDGSNTEAFF.

This clonotype was observed a handful of times. The chain recombines TRBV7-9 with TRBJ2-5; a possible D gene is TRBD1 (6 bases). CDR1 is SEHNR and CDR2 is FQNEAQ in the germline V gene (reference sequence). V was clipped by 2 bases and J by 3 bases, with 10 bases between them. CDR3 length: 14 amino acids. The CDR3 nucleotides are TGTGCCAGCAGCTTAAGGGACACAGAAGAGACCCAGTACTTC. It specifies CASSLRDTEETQYF. Full variable domain (rest looked up from reference TRBV7-9 and TRBJ2-5): DTGVSQNPRHKITKRGQNVTFRCDPISEHNRLYWYRQTLGQGPEFLTYFQNEAQLEKSRLLSDRFSAERPKGSFSTLEIQRTEQGDSAMYLCASSLRDTEETQYFGPGTRLLVL.

The sample holds many counts of this clonotype. This chain joins TRBV12-3 or TRBV12-4 and TRBJ2-3; D remains ambiguous. With 6 bases removed from V and 6 bases from J, the gap between germline ends came to 10 bases. This CDR3 region has 12 residues. The CDR3 nucleotides are TGTGCCAGCAGCCGAAGCAGGGATACGCAGTATTTT. Protein product: CASSRSRDTQYF.

The chain employs TRBV18 and TRBJ2-3; perhaps TRBD2 as D (6 bases). CDR3 length: 13 amino acids. V gave up 3 bases and J gave up 6 bases, with 10 bases separating them. Germline loops: CDR1 KGHSH, CDR2 LQKENI. CDR3 in DNA: TGTGCCAGCTCACCGACTAGTCAGGATACGCAGTATTTT. Translated: CASSPTSQDTQYF.

This clonotype was picked up a small number of times. The rearrangement links TRBV6-6 to TRBJ1-3; D not certain. This CDR3 contains 16 residues. Germline V gene lookup returns CDR1 MNHNY and CDR2 SVGAGI (reference sequence). Trimming left V 6 bases short and J 0 bases short, with 15 bases between. The DNA for the CDR3 is TGTGCCAGCAGCTACGACGGTATTACCTCTGGAAACACCATATATTTT. It specifies CASSYDGITSGNTIYF.

This clonotype appeared a few times. The chain carries TRBV19 and TRBJ2-1; D remains ambiguous. This CDR3 is 15 amino acids long. The V end was cut by 3 bases, the J end by 0 bases, with 9 bases between. Germline V gene data show CDR1 as LNHDA and CDR2 as SQIVND (reference sequence). The CDR3 DNA reads TGTGCCAGTAGTATTACGGACCGCTCCTACAATGAGCAGTTCTTC. Its protein is CASSITDRSYNEQFF.

Comments on this clonotype: A much larger clone differs by one base, so this may be a read error. The chain carries TRBV14 and TRBJ2-5; TRBD1 aligns across 7 bases. The germline gives CDR1 SGHDN, CDR2 FVKESK. With V trimmed by 4 bases and J by 6 bases, 8 bases remained unmatched. This CDR3 is 14 amino acids long. CDR3 sequence reads: CASSLYRGSKTQYF. Here the CDR3 DNA reads TGTGCCAGCAGCCTTTACAGGGGATCCAAGACCCAGTACTTC.

The V gene is TRBV15, the J gene TRBJ2-5; TRBD2 matches 13 bases. V lost 0 bases to trimming and J lost 6 bases; unmatched junction nucleotides: 4. The CDR3 sequence is 16 residues long. The V gene's germline CDR1 is LNHNV and CDR2 YYDKDF (reference sequence). DNA for the CDR3: TGTGCCACCAGCAGAGATCGGACTAGCGGGAGTAAGACCCAGTACTTC. Encoded protein: CATSRDRTSGSKTQYF.

This clonotype was observed a handful of times. The chain recombines TRBV19 with TRBJ2-1; 8 positions match TRBD1. After removal of 10 bases from V and 7 bases from J, the junction contained 15 bases not matched to a gene. The CDR3 has 15 amino acids. Germline CDR1 LNHDA, CDR2 SQIVND (reference sequence). DNA for the CDR3: TGTGCCATCTCCCCCGACAGGGGAGGAGGGAATGAGCAGTTCTTC. Its translation is CAISPDRGGGNEQFF. The entire variable domain, with the rest obtained from reference TRBV19 and TRBJ2-1, is as follows: DGGITQSPKYLFRKEGQNVTLSCEQNLNHDAMYWYRQDPGQGLRLIYYSQIVNDFQKGDIAEGYSVSREKKESFPLTVTSAQKNPTAFYLCAISPDRGGGNEQFFGPGTRLTVL.

The CDR3: CAWNGGGTEAFF. CDR3 bases: TGTGCCTGGAACGGGGGGGGCACTGAAGCTTTCTTT. The rearrangement uses TRBV30 and TRBJ1-1; tentatively, D is TRBD1 (5 bases). Trimming removed 4 bases from V and 4 bases from J, with 10 bases in between. The CDR3 covers 12 residues. Germline CDR1 reads GTSNPN; CDR2 reads SVGIG (reference sequence).

This clonotype has just a few counts. This chain joins TRBV4-2 and TRBJ1-1; D ambiguous. This CDR3 contains 13 residues. The V gene's germline CDR1 is LGHNA and CDR2 YNFKEQ. The germline V and J ends were trimmed by 1 base and 10 bases, with 13 bases remaining between them. The CDR3 DNA is TGTGCCAGCAGCCAAGGCGCGCCCGAGGGAGCTTTCTTT. The encoded protein is CASSQGAPEGAFF.

CDR3 nucleotide sequence: TGTGCCATCAGCAATCCTAACGCGGGACAGGTACAAGAGACCCAGTACTTC. Translated: CAISNPNAGQVQETQYF. V is TRBV10-3 and J is TRBJ2-5; 8 nucleotides agree with TRBD1. The V and J ends lost 6 bases and 2 bases, in that order; junction bases with no gene match: 14. Germline V gene data show CDR1 as ENHRY and CDR2 as SYGVKD. There are 17 residues in the CDR3.

J is TRBJ1-1 and V is TRBV5-5, with D maybe TRBD1 (6 bases). V was pared by 0 bases and J by 1 base, with 10 bases between. The CDR3 sequence is 15 residues long. Germline loops: CDR1 SGHKS, CDR2 YYEKEE (reference sequence). In DNA, the CDR3 is TGTGCCAGCAGCTTGGCGGGGGGGCGGAACACTGAAGCTTTCTTT. It encodes CASSLAGGRNTEAFF. The complete variable domain, with remaining parts taken from reference TRBV5-5 and TRBJ1-1, reads DAGVTQSPTHLIKTRGQQVTLRCSPISGHKSVSWYQQVLGQGPQFIFQYYEKEERGRGNFPDRFSARQFPNYSSELNVNALLLGDSALYLCASSLAGGRNTEAFFGQGTRLTVV.

The rearrangement uses TRBV7-9 and TRBJ2-1; 10 nucleotides align to TRBD2. The CDR3 is made up of 15 amino acids. J was trimmed by 7 bases and V by 5 bases; bases with no gene match: 8. Germline V gene lookup returns CDR1 SEHNR and CDR2 FQNEAQ (reference sequence). CDR3 amino acids: CASSKSGGAGNEQFF. In DNA, the CDR3 is TGTGCCAGCAGCAAAAGCGGGGGGGCCGGGAATGAGCAGTTCTTC.

This clonotype was seen at least ten times. This chain joins TRBV5-4 and TRBJ2-1; D ambiguous. The CDR3 is made up of 14 amino acids. The V gene's germline CDR1 is SGHNT and CDR2 YYREEE (reference sequence). V was shortened by 4 bases and J by 0 bases, with 8 bases between the two germline ends. This chain's CDR3 is CASSPGYSYNEQFF. The CDR3 DNA reads TGTGCCAGCAGCCCGGGTTACTCCTACAATGAGCAGTTCTTC.

This clonotype was recorded a few times. The chain employs TRBV29-1 and TRBJ2-2; no clear D. This CDR3 has 12 amino acids. Germline loops: CDR1 SQVTM, CDR2 ANQGSEA. Between the trimmed V and J ends, which lost 7 bases and 2 bases, there was a span of 8 bases. The CDR3 loop is CSGWGNTGELFF. The CDR3 bases are TGCAGCGGATGGGGAAACACCGGGGAGCTGTTTTTT.

This clonotype appeared many times. The V gene is TRBV4-2, the J gene TRBJ1-2; D is undetermined. The CDR3 contains 16 residues. The V end lost 6 bases, the J end lost 0 bases, and 17 bases lay between the germline ends. CDR1 is LGHNA, CDR2 YNFKEQ, per germline. The CDR3 nucleotides are TGTGCCAGCAGTCCTTCGTCGGGAACAACTAACTATGGCTACACCTTC. This codes for CASSPSSGTTNYGYTF.

This clonotype has ten or more counts. CDR3 residues: CASSHGDRDQETQYF. The CDR3 region has the DNA TGTGCCAGCAGCCACGGTGATCGGGACCAAGAGACCCAGTACTTC. The chain uses TRBV7-2 and TRBJ2-5; D remains ambiguous. The CDR3 length is 15 residues. Germline V gives CDR1 SGHTA, CDR2 FQGNSA. With 5 bases removed from V and 0 bases from J, the gap between germline ends came to 13 bases.

This clonotype was counted ten times or more. The chain combines TRBV7-6 with TRBJ1-1, with TRBD1 matching over 8 bases. Germline CDR1 is SGHVS and CDR2 is FNYEAQ. Trimming cost V 5 bases and J 4 bases; bases outside gene matches: 9. The CDR3 runs 15 residues. CDR3 protein: CASSPSPTGATEAFF. CDR3 sequence (DNA): TGTGCCAGCAGCCCTTCCCCGACAGGGGCCACTGAAGCTTTCTTT.

This chain joins TRBV6-6 and TRBJ2-5, with a weak D call TRBD1 (6 bases). Germline values: CDR1 MNHNY, CDR2 SVGAGI (reference sequence). The CDR3 contains 14 residues. V was cut by 5 bases and J by 5 bases, with 15 bases left in between. Here the CDR3 reads CASSATGRGETQYF. The CDR3 region has the DNA TGTGCCAGCAGTGCTACAGGGAGAGGGGAGACCCAGTACTTC.

In this sample, this clonotype turned up many times. V and J are TRBV10-3 and TRBJ2-5; D remains ambiguous. V lost 3 bases and J lost 7, with 9 bases in between. Germline CDR1 reads ENHRY; CDR2 reads SYGVKD. The CDR3 length is 12 residues. CDR3 nucleotide sequence: TGTGCCATCAGTGACCCCGTTGGGACCCAGTACTTC. As protein: CAISDPVGTQYF.

The chain links TRBV19 to TRBJ2-7; D ambiguous. Trimming took off 6 bases at V and 1 base at J, with 13 bases between the two ends. This CDR3 region has 14 residues. In germline, CDR1 is LNHDA, CDR2 SQIVND (reference sequence). In DNA, the CDR3 is TGTGCCAGTAGCAACTACAAGGGTTCCTACGAGCAGTACTTC. Protein: CASSNYKGSYEQYF.

Many counts were recorded for this clonotype. The CDR3 nucleotides are TGTGCCAGCTCACCCTTGGGAGGCTACGAGCAGTACTTC. Amino acids: CASSPLGGYEQYF. This rearrangement joins TRBV18 to TRBJ2-7; D may be TRBD2 (6 bases). The CDR3 runs to 13 residues. Germline V gene data show CDR1 as KGHSH and CDR2 as LQKENI. V lost 3 bases and J 3 bases, leaving 9 bases between the germline ends. Filled out from reference TRBV18 and TRBJ2-7, the complete variable domain reads NAGVMQNPRHLVRRRGQEARLRCSPMKGHSHVYWYRQLPEEGLKFMVYLQKENIIDESGMPKERFSAEFPKEGPSILRIQQVVRGDSAAYFCASSPLGGYEQYFGPGTRLTVT.

The V and J genes are TRBV11-2 and TRBJ1-6; possibly TRBD1 for D (6 bases). This CDR3 has 18 residues. Germline CDR1 SGHAT, CDR2 FQNNGV. Trimming shortened V by 5 bases and J by 5 bases, and 22 bases separated the two germline ends. The CDR3 DNA is TGTGCCAGCAGCCCAAACAGGGTCGGATATACGGATAATTCACCCCTCCACTTT. It codes for CASSPNRVGYTDNSPLHF.

The table lists this clonotype with a few counts. This chain links TRBV19 with TRBJ2-2, with D possibly TRBD1 on 6 matching bases. Germline V gene data show CDR1 as LNHDA and CDR2 as SQIVND (reference sequence). Trimming removed 7 bases from V and 6 bases from J, with 24 bases in between. CDR3 size: 17 residues. The CDR3 protein is CASTRTALDNGAGELFF. As DNA, the CDR3 is TGTGCCAGTACCCGGACAGCTCTGGATAATGGGGCCGGGGAGCTGTTTTTT. The whole variable domain, remainder taken from reference TRBV19 and TRBJ2-2, is DGGITQSPKYLFRKEGQNVTLSCEQNLNHDAMYWYRQDPGQGLRLIYYSQIVNDFQKGDIAEGYSVSREKKESFPLTVTSAQKNPTAFYLCASTRTALDNGAGELFFGEGSRLTVL.